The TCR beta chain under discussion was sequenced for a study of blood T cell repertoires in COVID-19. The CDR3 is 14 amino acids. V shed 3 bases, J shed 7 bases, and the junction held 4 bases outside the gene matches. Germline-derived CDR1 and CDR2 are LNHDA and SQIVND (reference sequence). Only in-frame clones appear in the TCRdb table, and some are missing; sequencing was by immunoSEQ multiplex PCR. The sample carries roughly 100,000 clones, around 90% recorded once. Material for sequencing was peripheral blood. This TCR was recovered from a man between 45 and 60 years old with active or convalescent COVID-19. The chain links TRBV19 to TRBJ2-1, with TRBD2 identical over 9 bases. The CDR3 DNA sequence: TGTGCCAGTAGTATTCTAGCGGGGCAGAATGAGCAGTTCTTC. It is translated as CASSILAGQNEQFF.